This T cell receptor (beta chain) was identified during a study of a mutant IDH1 vaccine in newly diagnosed glioma. Study-level points and caveats: Across multiple MHC alleles, 93.3% of patients had vaccine-induced responses.

Sample time point: week 35, safety follow-up. Doses of 300 ug of mutant IDH1 20-mer peptide were given with topical imiquimod. Every donor had a new WHO grade 3 or 4 astrocytoma that was IDH1-mutant, with loss of nuclear ATRX. This table comes from immunoSEQ multiplex PCR, and its TCRdb copy is limited to in-frame clones, with some not included. The sample carries about 56,000 clones, approximately 87% recorded once. On this clone: Antigen: not known.

V lost 2 bases and J 8 bases, leaving 12 bases between the germline ends. The CDR3 has 12 amino acids. Germline V gene data show CDR1 as SQVTM and CDR2 as ANQGSEA. This clonotype originated in a middle-aged man with glioma. This sequence joins TRBV29-1 and TRBJ1-2; the D gene is possibly TRBD1 (6 bases). The sequencing here drew on PBMCs, taken from a glioma patient whose treatment included an IDH1 peptide vaccine. This CDR3 reads CSVEKGGGGYTF. CDR3 in DNA: TGCAGCGTTGAAAAGGGGGGCGGAGGCTACACCTTC.